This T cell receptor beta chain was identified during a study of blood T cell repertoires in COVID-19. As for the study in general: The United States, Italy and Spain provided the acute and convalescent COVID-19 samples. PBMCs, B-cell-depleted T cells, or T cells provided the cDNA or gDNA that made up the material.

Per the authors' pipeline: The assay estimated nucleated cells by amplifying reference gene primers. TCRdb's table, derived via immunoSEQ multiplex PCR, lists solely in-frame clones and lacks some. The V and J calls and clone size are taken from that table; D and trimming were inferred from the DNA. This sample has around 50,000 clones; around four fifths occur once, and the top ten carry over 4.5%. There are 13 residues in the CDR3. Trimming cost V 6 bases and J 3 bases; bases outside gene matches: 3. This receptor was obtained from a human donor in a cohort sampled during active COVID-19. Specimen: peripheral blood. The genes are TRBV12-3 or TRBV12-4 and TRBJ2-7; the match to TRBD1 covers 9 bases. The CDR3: CASRGQGRYEQYF. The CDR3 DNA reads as TGTGCCAGCAGAGGACAGGGGCGCTACGAGCAGTACTTC.